This T cell receptor (beta chain) was identified in a study of radiation and T cells in renal cell carcinoma. Only one count was recorded for this clone. The target antigen is unknown. Assay used: immunoSEQ multiplex PCR; TCRdb lists only in-frame clones, some missing. The repertoire consists of about 62,000 clones, with more than 60% occurring once and the leading ten covering around 7%. The time point was: blood 4 weeks post-SBRT, at nephrectomy. Stated treatment: 15 Gy SBRT to primary tumor, nephrectomy 4 weeks later. Nephrectomy followed 15 Gy stereotactic body radiation by 4 weeks. The tumor was a clear cell renal cell carcinoma. The study, taken as a whole, reports: From baseline, blood top tumor clonotypes peaked at 2 weeks post-radiation. Pretreatment tumor biopsies were lacking, so baseline clonotypes are unknown.

Germline V lookup: CDR1 KGHSH, CDR2 LQKENI. This CDR3 has 18 residues. The junction had 17 bases not matched to a gene; V was cut back by 4 bases and J by 5 bases. This specimen consisted of blood, obtained from a patient whose treatment included radiotherapy and nephrectomy. This TCR was recovered from a man aged 55-75 years with renal cell carcinoma. This chain connects TRBV18 to TRBJ2-1; the match to TRBD2 covers 7 bases. The chain's CDR3 is CASSLVWVRGSSNNEQFF. The CDR3 region has the DNA TGTGCCAGCTCACTGGTCTGGGTTCGCGGGAGCTCGAACAATGAGCAGTTCTTC.